This T cell receptor (beta chain) derives from a study of tissue T cells after allogeneic stem cell transplantation. The V and J ends lost 5 bases and 4 bases respectively, with 9 bases between them. The CDR3 covers 12 residues. The germline gives CDR1 NSQYPW, CDR2 LRSPGD (reference sequence). A word on this clone: The antigen remains unidentified. Gene names are mouse gene names. The DNA ends 1 residue before the CDR3 does, and the rest of the CDR3 is filled in from the germline J gene.

Time point reported: mouse harvest day 14 after allogeneic transplant. Mouse grafts combined 10^7 T-cell-depleted bone marrow cells with 10^6 splenic CD5+ T cells. Tissues came from B6→BALB/c major-mismatch GVHD mice at day 7 or 14. Some clones are missing from TCRdb's copy, which holds only in-frame ones; the method was immunoSEQ multiplex PCR. The repertoire holds approximately 5,000 clones, roughly 44% seen once, with roughly an eighth in the top ten. Whole-study findings and limits: Motif-based clustering found tissue-specific repertoire signatures shared across patients, though few clones were shared. Sampling depth was limited, and the cohort was small and clinically varied. In patients and mice, blood and spleen missed much of tissue repertoire.

Sequencing was done on a sample of gut tissue. The receptor's source is a female BALB/c mouse given C57BL/6 T cells with graft-versus-host disease after an allogeneic hematopoietic cell transplant. This sequence joins TRBV1 and TRBJ2-7; maybe TRBD1 (6 bases). The CDR3 loop is CTCSLGQYEQYF. The CDR3 DNA, read in part, is TGCACCTGCAGTTTGGGACAATATGAACAGTAC.